This T cell receptor beta chain was retrieved from a study of T-cell reconstitution after alpha-beta-depleted transplantation in children. Overall study results and limits: TCRbeta diversity was high at day 60 in some patients (a result of surviving recipient T cells and thymic progenitors). Once a year had passed after transplant, T-cell counts and diversity came mostly from newly produced T cells. After transplant, at about two months, alpha-beta T cells were reportedly derived from several hundred expanded graft clones.

This clonotype was counted at least ten times. No antigen is known for it. The library targeted TCRbeta and was prepared with unique molecular identifiers. Using its own MiXCR run on the PCR reads, TCRdb lists one record per CDR3 protein. Seen here are 600,000 to 800,000 distinct CDR3 sequences, around 13% observed once, and the top ten hold 0.79%. The CDR3 is 13 residues long. Deletions cut 3 bases from V and 1 base from J, with 6 bases between. This receptor was identified in a girl aged 2 to 9 with congenital amegakaryocytic thrombocytopenia, due to receive a stem cell transplant. The chain recombines TRBV12-3 or TRBV12-4 with TRBJ1-1; no definite D call. Sequenced here: PBMCs, sampled before TCRalphabeta/CD19-depleted stem cell transplant. CDR3 in amino acids: CASSFIRNTEAFF. CDR3 nucleotides: TGTGCCAGCAGTTTTATACGGAACACTGAAGCTTTCTTT.